The 15 T cell receptor beta chains listed next were all sequenced from one sample in a study of shared clonotypes between healthy human individuals. Here immunoSEQ multiplex PCR was the method, and the copy in TCRdb shows in-frame clones only, minus some. Of 2 million to 2.5 million clones in the sample, around 95% are singletons; the top ten hold roughly 0.13%. Sequenced sample: naive CD4+ T cells sorted from blood. Subset meaning: CD45RA+ positively selected. All receptors derive from a man aged 18 to 30 in good health.

The rearrangement uses TRBV18 and TRBJ1-1; no firm D call. CDR1 and CDR2 (germline): KGHSH, LQKENI. With 6 bases removed from V and 8 bases from J, the gap between germline ends came to 10 bases. This CDR3 spans 11 amino acids. CDR3 in DNA: TGTGCCAGCTCCCGAGCCCAAGAAGCTTTCTTT. Protein sequence: CASSRAQEAFF.

The V call is TRBV7-9, the J call TRBJ2-7; D gene uncertain. The germline V and J ends were trimmed by 3 bases and 5 bases, with 14 bases remaining between them. The germline V gene encodes CDR1 SEHNR and CDR2 FQNEAQ (reference sequence). This CDR3 is 14 amino acids long. The CDR3 nucleotides are TGTGCCAGCAGCTTTTCGACCAGGTTCAACGAGCAGTACTTC. It codes for CASSFSTRFNEQYF.

This clone occurred a few times. Distinct nucleotide sequences in the sample also encode this CDR3. The chain employs TRBV6-5 and TRBJ1-2; 7 nucleotides align to TRBD1. The trim removed 6 bases at V and 2 bases at J, leaving 3 bases unmatched. From germline, CDR1 is MNHEY and CDR2 SVGAGI. This CDR3 region has 13 residues. The CDR3 region is CASSSGQNYGYTF. CDR3 bases: TGTGCCAGCAGCTCGGGACAGAACTATGGCTACACCTTC.

The V gene is TRBV5-6, the J gene TRBJ1-2; D call uncertain. Germline V gene data show CDR1 as SGHDT and CDR2 as YYEEEE. The ends were cut back, 4 bases at V and 4 bases at J, with 23 bases in the middle. The CDR3 has 17 amino acids. CDR3 sequence (DNA): TGTGCCAGCAGCGTTGTGAAAAAGGATCTGAGGAGCTATGGCTACACCTTC. Residues: CASSVVKKDLRSYGYTF.

The rearrangement joins TRBV7-2 to TRBJ2-3; D ambiguous. From germline, CDR1 is SGHTA and CDR2 FQGNSA. This CDR3 has 15 amino acids. Trimming removed 4 bases at V and 1 base at J, with 12 bases between. The CDR3 is CASSSDVFGTDTQYF. Written as DNA, the CDR3 is TGTGCCAGCAGCTCGGATGTCTTTGGCACAGATACGCAGTATTTT.

The rearrangement joins TRBV14 to TRBJ1-4; D unresolved. Germline V gene lookup returns CDR1 SGHDN and CDR2 FVKESK. CDR3 length: 12 residues. Trimming removed 4 bases from V and 8 bases from J, with 8 bases in between. The CDR3 is CASSLLTEKLFF. CDR3 DNA sequence: TGTGCCAGCAGCCTACTGACAGAAAAACTGTTTTTT.

The CDR3 DNA follows: TGTGCCAGCAGCTTTGACAGGGGTCGCGAGCAGTACTTC. It specifies CASSFDRGREQYF. The chain is built from TRBV11-2 and TRBJ2-7, with 8 nucleotides matching TRBD1. Germline CDR1 reads SGHAT; CDR2 reads FQNNGV. The CDR3 sequence is 13 residues long. Unmatched junction bases numbered 4, after V lost 3 bases and J lost 6 bases.

The V gene is TRBV9, the J gene TRBJ2-1; 12 bases match TRBD2. CDR3 length: 15 amino acids. V lost 2 bases, J lost 13 bases, and 10 bases stayed unmatched. The V gene's germline CDR1 is SGDLS and CDR2 YYNGEE. Written as DNA, the CDR3 is TGTGCCAGCAGCGTTACTAGCGGGGGGATAATGCAACAGTTCTTC. Protein: CASSVTSGGIMQQFF.

The chain carries TRBV7-6 and TRBJ2-7; D may be TRBD1 or TRBD2 (5 bases each). V lost 8 bases, J lost 4 bases, and 18 bases lay in between. The germline CDR1 and CDR2 sequences are SGHVS and FNYEAQ. This CDR3 is built from 14 residues. The CDR3 nucleotides read TGTGCCAGCGCCCCGGGGCTAGCCACATACGAGCAGTACTTC. It is translated as CASAPGLATYEQYF.

The V call is TRBV5-6, the J call TRBJ1-1, with D possibly matching TRBD1 (5 bases). CDR1 is SGHDT and CDR2 is YYEEEE in the germline V gene. The CDR3 loop spans 17 amino acids. Trimming cost V 4 bases and J 1 base, with 20 bases left between them. CDR3 DNA: TGTGCCAGCAGCCTATCCGGGAGGTACGGGGGGAACACTGAAGCTTTCTTT. Translated: CASSLSGRYGGNTEAFF.

The chain has TRBV7-2 and TRBJ2-7; TRBD2 matches 9 bases. V dropped 0 bases and J dropped 0; count of bases not matched to a gene: 3. Per germline, CDR1 SGHTA and CDR2 FQGNSA. The CDR3 runs to 16 residues. The CDR3 nucleotides are TGTGCCAGCAGCTTAGCGCCTAGCGGGATCTCCTACGAGCAGTACTTC. This sequence encodes CASSLAPSGISYEQYF.

This sequence joins TRBV19 and TRBJ1-5, with D perhaps matching TRBD1 (5 bases). V was cut by 0 bases and J by 10 bases, with 10 bases left in between. This CDR3 region has 13 residues. Germline loops: CDR1 LNHDA, CDR2 SQIVND (reference sequence). The CDR3 is CASSIDHGDPQHF. The CDR3 region has the DNA TGTGCCAGTAGTATAGATCATGGGGACCCCCAGCATTTT.

The chain joins TRBV7-6 to TRBJ2-7, with D possibly being TRBD1 or TRBD2 (5 bases each). CDR1 and CDR2 (germline): SGHVS, FNYEAQ. Trimming took 2 bases from V and 3 from J, leaving 20 bases between them. The CDR3 totals 17 residues. The CDR3 nucleotides are TGTGCCAGCAGCTTAAGGGTTCCTGGGACCGGCAACTACGAGCAGTACTTC. Translation: CASSLRVPGTGNYEQYF. Filled out from reference TRBV7-6 and TRBJ2-7, the complete variable domain reads GAGVSQSPRYKVTKRGQDVALRCDPISGHVSLYWYRQALGQGPEFLTYFNYEAQQDKSGLPNDRFSAERPEGSISTLTIQRTEQRDSAMYRCASSLRVPGTGNYEQYFGPGTRLTVT.

The genes are TRBV5-1 and TRBJ2-2, with 11 nucleotides matching TRBD2. Germline values: CDR1 SGHRS, CDR2 YFSETQ. The ends lost 0 bases at V and 10 bases at J; junction bases unmatched: 5. This CDR3 spans 15 amino acids. Written as DNA, the CDR3 is TGCGCCAGCAGCTTGGATAGCGGGAGGGCCGTGGAGCTGTTTTTT. It is translated as CASSLDSGRAVELFF. The full variable domain, with the rest looked up from reference TRBV5-1 and TRBJ2-2, is KAGVTQTPRYLIKTRGQQVTLSCSPISGHRSVSWYQQTPGQGLQFLFEYFSETQRNKGNFPGRFSGRQFSNSRSEMNVSTLELGDSALYLCASSLDSGRAVELFFGEGSRLTVL.

The rearrangement uses TRBV28 and TRBJ1-2; TRBD1 aligns across 9 bases. The CDR3 spans 15 residues. The V gene end was trimmed by 6 bases and the J gene end by 2 bases; junction bases not matched to a gene: 7. Germline V gives CDR1 MDHEN, CDR2 SYDVKM. CDR3 DNA sequence: TGTGCCAGCAGATCATCTGGGACAGGGAACTATGGCTACACCTTC. It encodes CASRSSGTGNYGYTF.